This T cell receptor (beta chain) derives from a study of T cell repertoires in cytomegalovirus infection. Findings and caveats of the study: There were HLA-C-restricted CMV-specific TCR beta clonotypes dominating the ex vivo response.

This clonotype showed up many times. Antigen specificity is unknown. The CDR3 has 16 amino acids. Germline loops: CDR1 SGHTA, CDR2 FQGNSA. J was trimmed by 5 bases and V by 1 base; bases with no gene match: 7. TCRdb reprocessed the reads with MiXCR, giving one entry per CDR3 protein. Of around 130,000 distinct CDR3 sequences listed, roughly a quarter were seen once; the top ten hold approximately 35%. This receptor was taken from a human donor in good health (CMV status not recorded). Some clones in this sample may be carry-over from other donors' samples. The specimen was PBMCs, sequenced either directly or after in vitro stimulation (not recorded which). V gene TRBV7-2 combines with J gene TRBJ2-2; 7 nucleotides agree with TRBD2. The chain's CDR3 is CASSLGRGEKTGELFF. As DNA, the CDR3 is TGTGCCAGCAGCTTAGGACGGGGGGAAAAGACCGGGGAGCTGTTTTTT.